The 9 T cell receptor beta chains presented below share a single source sample, sequenced in a study of monozygotic twins with inflammatory bowel disease. From the 5' RACE reads, TCRdb lists one entry per CDR3 protein and no DNA. This table lists 200,000 to 250,000 distinct CDR3 sequences. Sequencing was done on a sample of blood. The receptors derive from a human donor with ulcerative colitis or Crohn's disease, or a healthy co-twin of an affected twin (not recorded which).

The chain uses TRBV9 and TRBJ2-2; TCRdb picks TRBD2, but there is no DNA to check that call. Germline values: CDR1 SGDLS, CDR2 YYNGEE. CDR3 length: 17 residues. The CDR3 reads CASSVESGVFYTGELFF.

The rearrangement uses TRBV12-3 or TRBV12-4 and TRBJ2-5; TCRdb reports TRBD2, a call that lacks DNA to check it against. This CDR3 is 13 amino acids long. CDR3: CASSLRRAGTQYF.

The chain uses TRBV5-1 and TRBJ1-6; TCRdb's D gene call, TRBD1, goes unchecked for lack of DNA. The germline V gene encodes CDR1 SGHRS and CDR2 YFSETQ. CDR3 length: 15 residues. This CDR3 reads CASSALGQGGSPLHF. The whole variable domain, filled in from reference TRBV5-1 and TRBJ1-6, reads KAGVTQTPRYLIKTRGQQVTLSCSPISGHRSVSWYQQTPGQGLQFLFEYFSETQRNKGNFPGRFSGRQFSNSRSEMNVSTLELGDSALYLCASSALGQGGSPLHFGNGTRLTVT.

The chain uses TRBV12-3 or TRBV12-4 and TRBJ2-6; the D gene TCRdb calls, TRBD1, cannot be checked with no DNA. This CDR3 has 18 amino acids. CDR3 protein: CASRGRGRKSSGANVLTF.

The V call is TRBV5-6, the J call TRBJ2-5; the TCRdb call, TRBD2, lacks DNA for checking. Looked up from germline, CDR1 is SGHDT and CDR2 is YYEEEE. The CDR3 has 15 residues. The CDR3 spells CASRDERGWGETQYF.

The chain couples TRBV4-2 to TRBJ2-7; TCRdb picks TRBD1, but there is no DNA to check that call. This CDR3 comprises 15 residues. Per the germline V gene, CDR1 is LGHNA and CDR2 is YNFKEQ. CDR3 loop: CASSRPGTGDYEQYF.

This rearrangement joins TRBV4-1 to TRBJ2-4. The CDR3 has 15 amino acids. From germline, CDR1 is MGHRA and CDR2 YSYEKL. The CDR3 loop reads CASSQVNRLKNIQYF.

The chain recombines TRBV12-3 or TRBV12-4 with TRBJ1-1; lacking DNA, the TRBD1 call made by TCRdb goes unchecked. The CDR3 spans 12 residues. CDR3 sequence: CASSPSGFEAFF.

The V call is TRBV18, the J call TRBJ2-1; TCRdb's D gene call, TRBD1, goes unchecked for lack of DNA. CDR1 and CDR2 (germline): KGHSH, LQKENI. CDR3 length equals 13 residues. CDR3 sequence reads: CASSPETGGKQFF.